This is a list of T cell receptor beta chains from one sample in a study of blood T cells in healthy people across ages. Using its own MiXCR run on the 5' RACE reads, TCRdb lists one record per CDR3 protein. The repertoire holds 450,000 to 700,000 distinct CDR3 sequences, roughly 29% seen once, with approximately 17% in the top ten. Sequenced material: blood. Source of these receptors: a woman between 65 and 79 years old in good health. Both conserved end residues are part of each CDR3. The D gene is left open where the match is weak. Expanded clones get a size class; other rows say once, few or many, or leave the size out.

>NA|TRBJ2-7|NA|TRBV11-2
CASSFGGTGSSYEQYF
TGTGCCAGCAGCTTTGGCGGTACAGGGAGCTCCTACGAGCAGTACTTC
>NA|TRBJ2-1|TRBD1|TRBV10-1
CASSQDRDGKHNEQFF
TGCGCCAGCAGCCAGGACAGGGATGGGAAGCACAATGAGCAGTTCTTC
>few|TRBJ2-3|TRBD2|TRBV15
CATSTSLAGGVRTDTQYF
TGTGCCACCAGCACGTCACTAGCGGGGGGTGTCCGGACAGATACGCAGTATTTT
>NA|TRBJ1-4|NA|TRBV2
CAGRSEDEKLFF
TGTGCCGGGCGGAGCGAGGATGAAAAACTGTTTTTT
>NA|TRBJ1-3|NA|TRBV6-1
CASSEAGGNTIYF
TGTGCCAGCAGTGAAGCAGGGGGAAACACCATATATTTT
>few|TRBJ2-3|TRBD2|TRBV6-2/TRBV6-3
CASSHGMVAGGPGITDTQYF
TGTGCCAGCAGTCACGGAATGGTAGCGGGGGGTCCCGGTATCACAGATACGCAGTATTTT
>NA|TRBJ1-4|TRBD1|TRBV20-1
CSASRQTGEKLFF
TGCAGTGCTAGCCGGCAGACAGGGGAAAAACTGTTTTTT
>few|TRBJ2-1|NA|TRBV11-3
CASSPDREPISRFF
TGTGCCAGCAGCCCGGATCGGGAACCCATTAGTCGGTTCTTC
>NA|TRBJ2-1|NA|TRBV29-1
CSVGQTYYNEQFF
TGCAGCGTTGGGCAGACCTACTACAATGAGCAGTTCTTC
>many|TRBJ1-4|NA|TRBV7-6
CASSVSRGVVEKLFF
TGTGCCAGCAGCGTGAGCAGGGGTGTAGTAGAAAAACTGTTTTTT
>few|TRBJ2-5|TRBD2|TRBV20-1
CSAAPLAGGLETQYF
TGCAGTGCTGCCCCCCTGGCGGGGGGATTAGAGACCCAGTACTTC
>few|TRBJ2-4|TRBD1|TRBV6-2/TRBV6-3
CASTAQGAGDIQYF
TGTGCCAGCACCGCACAGGGGGCCGGAGACATTCAGTACTTC
>NA|TRBJ2-1|TRBD2|TRBV6-2/TRBV6-3
CASTSSGGAGEQFF
TGTGCCAGCACCTCTAGCGGGGGGGCTGGGGAGCAGTTCTTC